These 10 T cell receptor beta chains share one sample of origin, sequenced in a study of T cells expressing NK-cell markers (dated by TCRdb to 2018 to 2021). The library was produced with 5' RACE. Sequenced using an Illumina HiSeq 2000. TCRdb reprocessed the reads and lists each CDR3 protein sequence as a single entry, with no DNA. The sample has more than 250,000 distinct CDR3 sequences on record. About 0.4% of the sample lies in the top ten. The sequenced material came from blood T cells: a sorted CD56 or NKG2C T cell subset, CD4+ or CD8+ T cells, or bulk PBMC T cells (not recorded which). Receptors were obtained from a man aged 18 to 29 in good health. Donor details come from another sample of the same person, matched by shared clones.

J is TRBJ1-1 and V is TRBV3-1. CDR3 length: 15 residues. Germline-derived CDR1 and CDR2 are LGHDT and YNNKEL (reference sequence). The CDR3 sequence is CASSQDPGSHTEAFF.

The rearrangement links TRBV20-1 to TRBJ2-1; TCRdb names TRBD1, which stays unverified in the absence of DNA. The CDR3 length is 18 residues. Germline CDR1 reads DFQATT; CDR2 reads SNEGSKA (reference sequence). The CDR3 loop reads CSVLGQWGSGSSYNEQFF.

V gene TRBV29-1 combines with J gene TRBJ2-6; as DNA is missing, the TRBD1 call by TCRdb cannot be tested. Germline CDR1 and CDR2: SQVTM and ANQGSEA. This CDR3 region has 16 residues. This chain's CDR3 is CSVRGQGASGANVLTF.

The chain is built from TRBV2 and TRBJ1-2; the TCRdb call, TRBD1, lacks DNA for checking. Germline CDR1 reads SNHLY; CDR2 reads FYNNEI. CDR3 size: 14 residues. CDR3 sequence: CASGDMTGNYGYTF. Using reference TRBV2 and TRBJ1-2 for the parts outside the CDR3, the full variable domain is EPEVTQTPSHQVTQMGQEVILRCVPISNHLYFYWYRQILGQKVEFLVSFYNNEISEKSEIFDDQFSVERPDGSNFTLKIRSTKLEDSAMYFCASGDMTGNYGYTFGSGTRLTVV.

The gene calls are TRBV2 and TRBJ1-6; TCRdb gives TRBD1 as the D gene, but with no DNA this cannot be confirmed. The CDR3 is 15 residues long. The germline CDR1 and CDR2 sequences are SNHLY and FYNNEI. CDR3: CASSVGDRPTSPLHF.

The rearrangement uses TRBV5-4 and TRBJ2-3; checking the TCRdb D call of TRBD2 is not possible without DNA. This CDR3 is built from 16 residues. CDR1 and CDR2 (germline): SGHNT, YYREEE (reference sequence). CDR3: CASRTGTSGRGDTQYF.

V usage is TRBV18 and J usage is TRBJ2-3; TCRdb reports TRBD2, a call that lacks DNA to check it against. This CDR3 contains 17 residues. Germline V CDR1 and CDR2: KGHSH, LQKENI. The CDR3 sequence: CASSPVLAEPSTDTQYF.

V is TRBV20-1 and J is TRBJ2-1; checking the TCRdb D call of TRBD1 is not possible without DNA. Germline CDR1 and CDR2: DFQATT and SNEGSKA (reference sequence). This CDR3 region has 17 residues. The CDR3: CSARDPGGVSPYNEQFF.

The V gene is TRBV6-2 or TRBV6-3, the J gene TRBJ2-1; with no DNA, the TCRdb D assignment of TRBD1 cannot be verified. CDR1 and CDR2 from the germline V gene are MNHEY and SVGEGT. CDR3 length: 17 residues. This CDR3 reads CASSFPGHFSRGNEQFF.

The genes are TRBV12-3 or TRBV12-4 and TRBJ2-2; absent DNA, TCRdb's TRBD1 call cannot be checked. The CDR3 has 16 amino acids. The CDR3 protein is CASSTGIPPYTGELFF.